This T cell receptor (beta chain) stems from a study of T cell repertoires in cytomegalovirus infection. Many counts were recorded for this clonotype. The antigen remains unidentified. CDR1 is SGHTA and CDR2 is FQGNSA in the germline V gene. The CDR3 is 14 residues long. V lost 2 bases, J lost 5 bases, and 3 bases stayed unmatched. TCRdb reanalysed the reads using MiXCR and keeps one entry per CDR3 protein. The profile shows about 310,000 distinct CDR3 sequences, 25% of them singletons. The source is a human donor in good health (CMV status not recorded). Some clones in this sample may be carry-over from other donors' samples. Here the sequenced sample was cultured PBMCs, taken from culture after CMV antigen stimulation. V is TRBV7-2 and J is TRBJ2-5; 9 nucleotides agree with TRBD1. CDR3 sequence reads: CASSLNRGRETQYF. DNA for the CDR3: TGTGCCAGCAGCTTAAACAGGGGGCGCGAGACCCAGTACTTC.